This TCR beta chain emerged from a study of control samples from healthy donors and cancer patients. Data came from immunoSEQ multiplex PCR; TCRdb stores just in-frame clones and leaves some out. Of fewer than 200,000 clones listed, around 94% are singletons. This clone was seen a single time. Specimen: PBMCs. The receptor's source is a man between 60 and 75 years old with colorectal cancer.

The CDR3 nucleotides read TGTGCCAGCAGCCGGGACTCTGGATATAGCAATCAGCCCCAGCATTTT. Protein sequence: CASSRDSGYSNQPQHF. The rearrangement joins TRBV11-2 to TRBJ1-5, with TRBD1 as a possible D gene (5 bases). This CDR3 is 16 amino acids long. V was trimmed by 5 bases and J by 0 bases, leaving 14 bases between them. The germline gives CDR1 SGHAT, CDR2 FQNNGV.